Listed below are T cell receptor beta chains from one sample, sequenced in a study of blood T cell repertoires in COVID-19. Data came from immunoSEQ multiplex PCR; TCRdb stores just in-frame clones and leaves some out. Of around 100,000 clones listed, around 88% are singletons. The sequenced sample consisted of peripheral blood. All receptors come from a human donor in a cohort sampled during active COVID-19. Both conserved end residues are part of each CDR3. A D gene is named only where the DNA matches it firmly. Rows may omit the clone size; those that give it use once, few, many or a size class.

J	size	D	V	DNA	CDR3
TRBJ1-6	.	.	TRBV6-5	TGTGCCAGCAGTTACGGACAGAATCATAATTCACCCCTCCACTTT	CASSYGQNHNSPLHF
TRBJ2-5	.	.	TRBV4-3	TGCGCCAGCAGCCACGGGACTGGGGCCGAGACCCAGTACTTC	CASSHGTGAETQYF
TRBJ1-5	.	.	TRBV25-1	TGTGCCAGCAGTCCGGCAGGAGGATTTAATCAGCCCCAGCATTTT	CASSPAGGFNQPQHF
TRBJ2-7	once	.	TRBV12-5	TGTGCTAGGGCCGGAGGGGAACCCTACGAGCAGTACTTC	CARAGGEPYEQYF
TRBJ2-1	.	TRBD1	TRBV6-2/TRBV6-3	TGTGCCAGCAGTTACTCGCCCGTCCGGGACAGGGGATCTTACGAGCAGTTCTTC	CASSYSPVRDRGSYEQFF
TRBJ2-7	medium-sized	.	TRBV28	TGTGCCAGCAGTGGTTCGGTTCTCACAGGGCGTTTCGAGCAGTACTTC	CASSGSVLTGRFEQYF
TRBJ2-1	once	TRBD2	TRBV6-2/TRBV6-3	TGTGCCAGCAGCGGGAGCGGGAGCAGCAATGAGCAGTTCTTC	CASSGSGSSNEQFF
TRBJ2-7	.	.	TRBV5-1	TGCGCCAGCAGCTTGCAGGGCAGGTCTACCCCCTACGAGCAGTACTTC	CASSLQGRSTPYEQYF
TRBJ2-2	.	TRBD2	TRBV7-7	TGTGCTAGCAGCTTAAGTCTCCTAGCGGGAGGCTCCGGGGAGCTGTTTTTT	CASSLSLLAGGSGELFF
TRBJ2-1	.	TRBD2	TRBV7-2	TGTGCCAGCAGCTTAAGGGCGGGGCTAGCGGGAGGGGGTGAGCAGTTCTTC	CASSLRAGLAGGGEQFF
TRBJ1-2	once	TRBD1	TRBV6-2/TRBV6-3	TGTGCCAGCAGCGACAGGGTCTATGGCTACACCTTC	CASSDRVYGYTF
TRBJ2-7	few	.	TRBV7-2	TGTGCCAGCAGCTCTGGGTCGGGGGAGCAGTACTTC	CASSSGSGEQYF
TRBJ2-5	once	.	TRBV5-6	TGTGCCAGCAGCCCGGGGGCTAGCGGCATAATGGGGACCCAGTACTTC	CASSPGASGIMGTQYF
TRBJ2-5	.	.	TRBV5-4	TGTGCCAGCAGCTGGCGGCAGGGGCAAGAGACCCAGTACTTC	CASSWRQGQETQYF
TRBJ2-5	.	TRBD2	TRBV12-5	TGTGCTAGTGGTTTGCCCCTTGGGGGGGGGACCCAGTACTTC	CASGLPLGGGTQYF
TRBJ1-2	.	.	TRBV19	TGTGCCAGTAACGTATGGGGGAGCGGGGGCTACACCTTC	CASNVWGSGGYTF
TRBJ2-7	.	.	TRBV28	TGTGCCAGCAGTTTCTTAAGGGGCGCCCGTAGAGAGCAGTACTTC	CASSFLRGARREQYF
TRBJ2-1	.	.	TRBV7-8	TGTGCCAGCAGCTTAGCGCTTACTACCTACAATGAGCAGTTCTTC	CASSLALTTYNEQFF
TRBJ1-5	.	.	TRBV30	TGTGCCTGGAGTGTAAGTCCGAGGAGTCAGCCCCAGCATTTT	CAWSVSPRSQPQHF
TRBJ2-7	.	TRBD2	TRBV7-9	TGTGCCAGCAGCTTAACTGGGCTAGCGGCGGGACGGCCGCACTTC	CASSLTGLAAGRPHF
TRBJ1-2	.	.	TRBV7-2	TGTGCCAGCAGCTTTAATCAGGGTGGCGGCTACACCTTC	CASSFNQGGGYTF
TRBJ2-7	.	.	TRBV4-1	TGCGCCAGCAGCCCTCTGCCAGGGGGGACCTACGAGCAGTACTTC	CASSPLPGGTYEQYF
TRBJ2-1	.	.	TRBV5-1	TGCGCCAGCAGCTTGTGGGGGCAAGACAATGAGCAGTTCTTC	CASSLWGQDNEQFF
TRBJ2-7	.	TRBD1	TRBV6-5	TGTGCCAGCAGAGGGACAGGGTCCGAGCAGTACTTC	CASRGTGSEQYF
TRBJ2-1	.	TRBD2	TRBV19	TGTGCCAGTAGGACTAGCGGGAGTGGAAGTGAGCAGTTCTTC	CASRTSGSGSEQFF
TRBJ2-4	.	.	TRBV28	TGTGCCAGCAGCGGGGTCGGGCGGAGTAGAGCCAAAAACATTCAGTACTTC	CASSGVGRSRAKNIQYF
TRBJ1-2	.	.	TRBV6-5	TGTGCCAGCTCGCCATCGGACGATCCGGGGGGCTACACCTTC	CASSPSDDPGGYTF
TRBJ1-2	.	.	TRBV7-2	TGTGCCAGCAGGGAGACGGCTTCCGTGGGTGGCTACACCTTC	CASRETASVGGYTF
TRBJ2-1	.	TRBD1	TRBV25-1	TGTGCCAGCAGTGAGGACAGGGGTAATTCCTACAATGAGCAGTTCTTC	CASSEDRGNSYNEQFF
TRBJ1-1	.	.	TRBV3-1/TRBV3-2	TGTGCCAGCAGCCAACGTAGGGACATCATAACTACTGAAGCTTTCTTT	CASSQRRDIITTEAFF
TRBJ2-3	once	TRBD2	TRBV3-1/TRBV3-2	TGTGCCAGCAGCCGAACTAGCGACGGGTCAGGGCCGGCAGATACGCAGTATTTT	CASSRTSDGSGPADTQYF
TRBJ1-5	few	.	TRBV11-2	TGTGCCAGCAGTGTGAGTTACCGTCAGCCCCAGCATTTT	CASSVSYRQPQHF
TRBJ2-7	.	TRBD1	TRBV28	TGTGCCACTATGGAGTGGGGACAGGGAAAAGGGAAGTACTTC	CATMEWGQGKGKYF